The 32 T cell receptor beta chains presented below share a single source sample, sequenced in a study of blood T cell repertoires in COVID-19. The assay was immunoSEQ multiplex PCR, and TCRdb's table has in-frame clones only and misses some. The profile shows about 42,000 clones, roughly 86% of them singletons. The sequenced material came from peripheral blood. The receptor source for this set is a man in his 70s with acute or convalescent COVID-19.

The chain uses TRBV20-1 and TRBJ1-1; D is unclear. Germline loops: CDR1 DFQATT, CDR2 SNEGSKA (reference sequence). Trimming pared 7 bases from V and 1 base from J, leaving 7 bases between. The CDR3 runs 11 residues. CDR3: CSVSRNTEAFF. CDR3 coding DNA: TGCAGTGTAAGCCGGAACACTGAAGCTTTCTTT.

This clone was detected once. This rearrangement joins TRBV11-3 to TRBJ2-7; 7 bases fit TRBD1. The CDR3 is made up of 14 amino acids. The germline gives CDR1 SGHNT, CDR2 YENEEA. J gave up 2 bases and V 1 base, and 2 bases lay outside the gene matches. CDR3 DNA: TGTGCCAGCAGCTTAGGGGGACAGCCCTACGAGCAGTACTTC. Translated: CASSLGGQPYEQYF. The variable domain in full, completed from reference TRBV11-3 and TRBJ2-7, reads EAGVVQSPRYKIIEKKQPVAFWCNPISGHNTLYWYLQNLGQGPELLIRYENEEAVDDSQLPKDRFSAERLKGVDSTLKIQPAELGDSAVYLCASSLGGQPYEQYFGPGTRLTVT.

This chain connects TRBV10-2 to TRBJ2-1, with 14 bases fitting TRBD2. The J segment lost 7 bases and the V segment lost 5 bases, leaving 4 bases of the junction unmatched. The germline CDR1 and CDR2 sequences are WSHSY and SAAADI. CDR3 length equals 15 residues. The CDR3 loop reads CASSRGLAGVNEQFF. CDR3 coding DNA: TGCGCCAGCAGTAGGGGACTAGCGGGAGTTAATGAGCAGTTCTTC.

The genes are TRBV11-3 and TRBJ1-3, with no clear D. V was clipped by 1 base and J by 0 bases, with 13 bases between them. The length of the CDR3 is 17 residues. Per germline, CDR1 SGHNT and CDR2 YENEEA. The CDR3 DNA follows: TGTGCCAGCAGCTTAGTATCGCGCCAAAGCTCTGGAAACACCATATATTTT. It specifies CASSLVSRQSSGNTIYF.

This clone was picked up a small number of times. The V gene is TRBV27, the J gene TRBJ1-1; 9 bases align to TRBD1. V was clipped by 5 bases and J by 3 bases; unmatched bases: 10. Germline V gene lookup returns CDR1 MNHEY and CDR2 SMNVEV (reference sequence). This CDR3 has 16 amino acids. CDR3 protein: CASSQGTGMRDTEAFF. CDR3 DNA: TGTGCCAGCAGTCAGGGGACAGGGATGAGGGACACTGAAGCTTTCTTT.

The V gene is TRBV27, the J gene TRBJ2-1, with TRBD2 matching 11 bases. This CDR3 contains 19 residues. The germline V gene encodes CDR1 MNHEY and CDR2 SMNVEV (reference sequence). With V trimmed by 2 bases and J by 7 bases, 16 bases remained unmatched. Here the CDR3 DNA reads TGTGCCAGCAGTTTAGAGGGGACTAGCGGAAACCGCGATAGTAATGAGCAGTTCTTC. It specifies CASSLEGTSGNRDSNEQFF.

The chain joins TRBV19 to TRBJ2-1; the match to TRBD2 covers 8 bases. Germline trimming cut 3 bases from V and 1 base from J; bases unmatched to any gene: 2. The germline V gene has CDR1 LNHDA and CDR2 SQIVND (reference sequence). CDR3 length: 15 amino acids. The CDR3 DNA reads as TGTGCCAGTAGTATTAGACTAGCGTCCTACAATGAGCAGTTCTTC. This codes for CASSIRLASYNEQFF.

This chain joins TRBV9 and TRBJ1-3; possible D gene TRBD1, 5 bases. The germline V and J ends were trimmed by 0 bases and 3 bases, with 7 bases remaining between them. Germline V gene lookup returns CDR1 SGDLS and CDR2 YYNGEE. The CDR3 totals 14 residues. The CDR3 here is CASSVVGDGNTIYF. The CDR3 DNA reads as TGTGCCAGCAGCGTAGTAGGGGATGGAAACACCATATATTTT.

This chain joins TRBV29-1 and TRBJ2-5, with D tentatively TRBD1 (6 bases). The germline V gene encodes CDR1 SQVTM and CDR2 ANQGSEA. With 7 bases removed from V and 2 bases from J, the gap between germline ends came to 17 bases. The CDR3 has 14 amino acids. CDR3 sequence reads: CSGTVTQGQETQYF. Here the CDR3 DNA reads TGCAGCGGGACAGTGACCCAGGGGCAAGAGACCCAGTACTTC.

This clone appeared a few times. The CDR3 DNA sequence: TGTGCCAGTATGAGGCAGGGGGCGAGATATGGCTACACCTTC. This codes for CASMRQGARYGYTF. The V and J genes are TRBV19 and TRBJ1-2; 8 bases are a match to TRBD1. J gave up 5 bases and V 7 bases, and 9 bases lay outside the gene matches. Germline lookup yields CDR1 LNHDA and CDR2 SQIVND (reference sequence). The CDR3 has 14 residues.

The V and J genes are TRBV19 and TRBJ1-3; maybe TRBD1 (6 bases). The CDR3 loop spans 14 amino acids. V gave up 3 bases and J gave up 2 bases, with 8 bases separating them. Germline V gene sequence: CDR1 LNHDA, CDR2 SQIVND (reference sequence). The CDR3 DNA reads as TGTGCCAGTAGTATGAGGGGGACTGGAAACACCATATATTTT. As protein: CASSMRGTGNTIYF.

The V and J genes are TRBV6-1 and TRBJ1-5, with D hard to call. V lost 0 bases and J lost 12, with 15 bases in between. This CDR3 contains 14 residues. Germline CDR1 and CDR2: MNHNS and SASEGT. The CDR3 sequence is CASSEAATPALQHF. The CDR3 region has the DNA TGTGCCAGCAGTGAAGCCGCTACCCCTGCACTCCAGCATTTT.

In nucleotides, the CDR3 is TGTGCCAGCAGCGTACGTAGCGGGGGGCACCAAGAGACCCAGTACTTC. Translating it yields CASSVRSGGHQETQYF. V usage is TRBV9 and J usage is TRBJ2-5; 10 bases are a match to TRBD2. V shed 1 base, J shed 0 bases, and the junction held 3 bases outside the gene matches. There are 16 residues in the CDR3. Germline lookup yields CDR1 SGDLS and CDR2 YYNGEE.

The sample holds one count of this clone. The chain links TRBV6-6 to TRBJ2-3; perhaps TRBD2 as D (5 bases). The V gene lost 2 bases and the J gene lost 2 bases, with 8 bases spanning the gap. The germline CDR1 and CDR2 sequences are MNHNY and SVGAGI (reference sequence). This CDR3 region has 14 residues. The CDR3 reads CASSYGSFTDTQYF. The CDR3 DNA reads as TGTGCCAGCAGTTACGGGAGTTTCACAGATACGCAGTATTTT.

CDR3 amino acids: CASSPPGGRSYNEQFF. The CDR3 nucleotides are TGTGCCAGCTCACCACCGGGGGGGAGATCCTACAATGAGCAGTTCTTC. V is TRBV18 and J is TRBJ2-1, with TRBD2 matching over 7 bases. This CDR3 spans 16 amino acids. Looked up from germline, CDR1 is KGHSH and CDR2 is LQKENI. V trimming: 0 bases; J trimming: 1 base; junction bases outside the gene matches: 3.

V gene TRBV7-9 combines with J gene TRBJ2-1; 9 bases are a match to TRBD2. The CDR3 runs to 15 residues. Germline V gene lookup returns CDR1 SEHNR and CDR2 FQNEAQ (reference sequence). Trimming took 0 bases from V and 10 from J; bases not matched to a gene: 7. CDR3 amino acids: CASSLAAGGPREQFF. CDR3 coding DNA: TGTGCCAGCAGCTTAGCTGCGGGGGGGCCACGAGAGCAGTTCTTC.

J is TRBJ2-5 and V is TRBV2; 7 bases agree with TRBD1. Germline V CDR1 and CDR2: SNHLY, FYNNEI. CDR3 length equals 13 residues. Germline trimming cut 8 bases from V and 5 bases from J; bases unmatched to any gene: 8. The CDR3 spells CASGTATGETQYF. The CDR3 coding sequence is TGTGCCAGCGGGACAGCAACGGGGGAGACCCAGTACTTC.

The chain links TRBV9 to TRBJ1-4, with D unclear. The CDR3 has 13 residues. Deletions cut 2 bases from V and 5 bases from J, with 7 bases between. Germline V gives CDR1 SGDLS, CDR2 YYNGEE. This CDR3 reads CASSVENNEKLFF. DNA of the CDR3: TGTGCCAGCAGCGTGGAGAACAATGAAAAACTGTTTTTT. The whole variable domain, filled in from reference TRBV9 and TRBJ1-4, reads DSGVTQTPKHLITATGQRVTLRCSPRSGDLSVYWYQQSLDQGLQFLIQYYNGEERAKGNILERFSAQQFPDLHSELNLSSLELGDSALYFCASSVENNEKLFFGSGTQLSVL.

The chain has TRBV6-5 and TRBJ1-5; TRBD1 matches at 9 bases. Germline CDR1 MNHEY, CDR2 SVGAGI. The CDR3 extends over 13 amino acids. V was pared by 10 bases and J by 5 bases, with 6 bases of the junction left unmatched. CDR3 coding DNA: TGTGCCATCACCGGGACAGGGTATCAGCCCCAGCATTTT. Translating it yields CAITGTGYQPQHF.

The chain links TRBV19 to TRBJ2-7, with 13 bases that match TRBD2. From germline, CDR1 is LNHDA and CDR2 SQIVND (reference sequence). The ends lost 4 bases at V and 2 bases at J; junction bases unmatched: 2. The CDR3 has 15 amino acids. The CDR3 sequence is CASSTGTSGAYEQYF. The DNA of the CDR3 is TGTGCCAGTAGTACAGGGACTAGCGGGGCCTACGAGCAGTACTTC.

This sequence joins TRBV19 and TRBJ2-6, with D possibly matching TRBD2 (5 bases). This CDR3 is built from 14 residues. V gave up 7 bases and J gave up 0 bases, with 7 bases separating them. Germline V gives CDR1 LNHDA, CDR2 SQIVND (reference sequence). Written as DNA, the CDR3 is TGTGCCAGTACACGGGACTCTGGGGCCAACGTCCTGACTTTC. As protein: CASTRDSGANVLTF.

J is TRBJ2-1 and V is TRBV5-1; 9 nucleotides agree with TRBD2. CDR1 and CDR2 from the germline V gene are SGHRS and YFSETQ. V lost 1 base, J lost 8 bases, and 7 bases stayed unmatched. CDR3 length: 15 residues. In nucleotides, the CDR3 is TGCGCCAGCAGCTTGACTAGCGGGCCTACCTATGAGCAGTTCTTC. Encoded protein: CASSLTSGPTYEQFF.

This clone was observed a single time. The chain uses TRBV7-8 and TRBJ1-2, with D possibly TRBD1 on 6 matching bases. CDR3 size: 16 residues. The germline gives CDR1 SGHVS, CDR2 FQNEAQ. Trimming left V 2 bases short and J 1 base short, with 14 bases between. The CDR3 DNA reads TGTGCCAGCAGCTTATCTGGGACAACACGTAACTATGGCTACACCTTC. Its protein product is CASSLSGTTRNYGYTF.

The chain has TRBV2 and TRBJ2-7; tentatively, D is TRBD1 (6 bases). Per the germline V gene, CDR1 is SNHLY and CDR2 is FYNNEI. Between the trimmed V and J ends, which lost 6 bases and 0 bases, there was a span of 12 bases. The CDR3 spans 14 residues. CDR3 DNA sequence: TGTGCCAGCAGGGCACAGGGAAACTCCTACGAGCAGTACTTC. It translates to CASRAQGNSYEQYF.

Turning to this clone: The same CDR3 is also encoded by other DNA sequences in this sample. The chain recombines TRBV19 with TRBJ2-5, with 7 bases that match TRBD1. The CDR3 contains 13 residues. Germline CDR1 and CDR2: LNHDA and SQIVND (reference sequence). After removal of 4 bases from V and 3 bases from J, the junction contained 2 bases not matched to a gene. CDR3 sequence reads: CASSTDREETQYF. The CDR3 DNA reads as TGTGCCAGTAGTACTGACAGGGAAGAGACCCAGTACTTC. The full variable domain, rest sourced from reference TRBV19 and TRBJ2-5, is DGGITQSPKYLFRKEGQNVTLSCEQNLNHDAMYWYRQDPGQGLRLIYYSQIVNDFQKGDIAEGYSVSREKKESFPLTVTSAQKNPTAFYLCASSTDREETQYFGPGTRLLVL.

The chain recombines TRBV7-6 with TRBJ2-3; D might be TRBD2 (5 bases). The germline CDR1 and CDR2 sequences are SGHVS and FNYEAQ. The CDR3 runs 16 residues. V was pared by 5 bases and J by 1 base, with 16 bases between. The CDR3 nucleotides are TGTGCCAGCAGCATTAGAGAGCCCGGGGGCACAGATACGCAGTATTTT. Encoded protein: CASSIREPGGTDTQYF.

This chain joins TRBV5-4 and TRBJ2-5; no reliable D call. Germline V gives CDR1 SGHNT, CDR2 YYREEE (reference sequence). Trimming cost V 0 bases and J 5 bases, with 11 bases left between them. This CDR3 is 14 amino acids long. CDR3 protein: CASSLALEIETQYF. The CDR3 DNA sequence: TGTGCCAGCAGCTTGGCCTTAGAGATTGAGACCCAGTACTTC.

The count of this clone is one. DNA for the CDR3: TGTGCCAGCAGTCTAGGAGGGGTTTTCACCGGGGAGCTGTTTTTT. It yields the protein CASSLGGVFTGELFF. The chain uses TRBV6-5 and TRBJ2-2, with D possibly matching TRBD2 (6 bases). The V gene lost 5 bases and the J gene lost 4 bases, with 14 bases spanning the gap. The CDR3 covers 15 residues. CDR1 is MNHEY, CDR2 SVGAGI, per germline.

The rearrangement uses TRBV2 and TRBJ2-1, with 12 bases aligning to TRBD2. The germline V gene has CDR1 SNHLY and CDR2 FYNNEI. The junction had 4 bases not matched to a gene; V was cut back by 4 bases and J by 9 bases. There are 14 residues in the CDR3. In nucleotides, the CDR3 is TGTGCCAGCAGTGTGGCTAGCGGGGGGGCTGAGCAGTTCTTC. Translating gives CASSVASGGAEQFF.

The J gene is TRBJ1-4, the V gene TRBV27; D is unclear. The germline CDR1 and CDR2 sequences are MNHEY and SMNVEV (reference sequence). V lost 8 bases and J 0 bases, leaving 7 bases between the germline ends. CDR3 length: 13 amino acids. The CDR3 reads CASRESTNEKLFF. CDR3 in DNA: TGTGCCAGCCGAGAATCAACTAATGAAAAACTGTTTTTT.

The chain recombines TRBV6-5 with TRBJ1-1; the D gene is possibly TRBD1 (6 bases). Germline CDR1 MNHEY, CDR2 SVGAGI. V was trimmed by 7 bases and J by 6 bases, leaving 18 bases between them. The CDR3 totals 14 residues. The CDR3 protein is CASTTPGVNAEAFF. The CDR3, as DNA: TGTGCCAGCACCACTCCAGGGGTAAACGCTGAAGCTTTCTTT.

The CDR3 DNA sequence: TGTGCCAGCAGTTTTACTGCCCGACTGGACAGGAGTATCGAGACCCAGTACTTC. Its translation: CASSFTARLDRSIETQYF. The chain uses TRBV27 and TRBJ2-5; 7 bases line up with TRBD1. V dropped 3 bases and J dropped 5; count of bases not matched to a gene: 18. The CDR3 is 18 residues long. CDR1 MNHEY and CDR2 SMNVEV come from the germline V gene (reference sequence).